These 8 T cell receptor beta chains share one sample of origin, sequenced in a study of blood T cell repertoires in COVID-19. Sequencing was performed with immunoSEQ multiplex PCR; in TCRdb, only in-frame clones are kept and a portion is missing. The table shows hundreds of thousands of clones, with roughly 85% occurring only once. The sample consisted of PBMCs or T cells enriched from blood (not recorded which). These receptors were obtained from a woman aged 30 to 39 who had been exposed to COVID-19.

The V and J genes are TRBV4-1 and TRBJ2-7, with TRBD2 matching 12 bases. This CDR3 comprises 17 residues. Germline CDR1 reads MGHRA; CDR2 reads YSYEKL. With 3 bases clipped from V and 3 bases from J, the junction kept 9 bases outside the gene matches. Here the CDR3 reads CASSHRLAGVFYYEQYF. The CDR3 DNA reads as TGCGCCAGCAGCCACCGACTAGCGGGAGTATTCTACTACGAGCAGTACTTC.

The chain links TRBV7-2 to TRBJ2-7, with a tentative D call TRBD2 (5 bases). The CDR3 consists of 15 residues. Germline assignment: CDR1 SGHTA and CDR2 FQGNSA. Trimming took off 6 bases at V and 0 bases at J, with 15 bases between the two ends. The CDR3: CASSSISGLSYEQYF. CDR3 in DNA: TGTGCCAGCAGTTCAATAAGCGGTCTCTCCTACGAGCAGTACTTC.

The chain recombines TRBV12-5 with TRBJ2-7, with no clear D. Per the germline V gene, CDR1 is LGHNT and CDR2 is FRNRAP. Trimming stripped 0 bases from V and 2 bases from J, with 11 bases between. The CDR3 is 15 amino acids. CDR3 nucleotide sequence: TGTGCTAGTGGTTTGGTGTCAGGCAGACCCTACGAGCAGTACTTC. It specifies CASGLVSGRPYEQYF.

This clone has only one observation. The chain employs TRBV11-2 and TRBJ2-3; no reliable D call. The CDR3 has 13 residues. The V and J ends lost 8 bases and 2 bases respectively, with 11 bases between them. In germline, CDR1 is SGHAT, CDR2 FQNNGV. In DNA form, the CDR3 reads TGTGCCAGCGACTGGCCAAACACAGATACGCAGTATTTT. Its translation: CASDWPNTDTQYF.

To note about this clone: The same CDR3 is also encoded by other DNA sequences in this sample. CDR3 residues: CASSFVTGAYEQYF. DNA of the CDR3: TGTGCCAGCAGCTTTGTGACAGGAGCTTACGAGCAGTACTTC. V is TRBV28 and J is TRBJ2-7; maybe TRBD1 (6 bases). V lost 6 bases to trimming and J lost 4 bases, with 16 bases between them. Germline-derived CDR1 and CDR2 are MDHEN and SYDVKM. CDR3 length equals 14 residues.

J is TRBJ2-3 and V is TRBV10-3, with a weak D call TRBD1 (6 bases). This CDR3 is 14 amino acids long. The germline V gene encodes CDR1 ENHRY and CDR2 SYGVKD. V gave up 4 bases and J gave up 0 bases, with 8 bases separating them. CDR3 region: CAISGQASTDTQYF. CDR3 coding DNA: TGTGCCATCAGTGGACAGGCGAGCACAGATACGCAGTATTTT.

To note about this clone: Its ends do not fully match the called genes, so a read error is possible. The genes are TRBV30 and TRBJ2-1, with D possibly matching TRBD2 (6 bases). Germline V gene data show CDR1 as GTSNPN and CDR2 as SVGIG (reference sequence). The CDR3 length is 11 residues. The CDR3 here is CAWSRGNHTIF. For the CDR3, the DNA is TGTGCCTGGAGTCGGGGGAATCATACGATCTTC. The full variable domain, in which reference TRBV30 and TRBJ2-1 provide the parts outside the CDR3, is SQTIHQWPATLVQPVGSPLSLECTVEGTSNPNLYWYRQAAGRGLQLLFYSVGIGQISSEVPQNLSASRPQDRQFILSSKKLLLSDSGFYLCAWSRGNHTIFGPGTRLTVL.

The CDR3 coding sequence is TGTGCCAGCAGTCATAGTTACGAGCAGTACTTC. This gives the protein CASSHSYEQYF. This chain links TRBV6-5 with TRBJ2-7; D is undetermined. The CDR3 has 11 residues. From germline, CDR1 is MNHEY and CDR2 SVGAGI. V was cut by 5 bases and J by 4 bases, with 6 bases left in between.